Listed below are T cell receptor beta chains from one sample, sequenced in a study of blood T cell repertoires in COVID-19. TCRdb keeps only in-frame clones here, not all; method: immunoSEQ multiplex PCR. The sample lists 160,000 or so clones; 82% were seen once. Sequenced: PBMCs or T cells enriched from blood (not recorded which). These receptors originate from a man in his sixties who had recovered from COVID-19. The CDR3 runs from the conserved cysteine through the conserved F or W. Not all rows give a size; the values are once, few, many and, for expanded clones, a class.

size,J,V,CDR3
NA,TRBJ2-2,TRBV7-9,CASRLAASGTGELFF
NA,TRBJ2-6,TRBV15,CATSSRGPGANVLTF
NA,TRBJ2-7,TRBV28,CASSPNPGQGVLEQYF
NA,TRBJ2-1,TRBV28,CASSPPQVFVQFF
NA,TRBJ2-2,TRBV2,CASIPRVAPGELFF
NA,TRBJ1-5,TRBV3-1/TRBV3-2,CASSQAPRGSMYSNQPQHF
few,TRBJ2-2,TRBV29-1,CSGATGGSGELFF
NA,TRBJ1-1,TRBV24-1,CATSDRDPGQGFKWAFF
NA,TRBJ2-5,TRBV27,CASLRTAGQQETQYF
NA,TRBJ2-7,TRBV10-3,CAISESTGFGEQYF
once,TRBJ1-5,TRBV7-2,CASSPTEQPQHF
NA,TRBJ1-2,TRBV7-9,CASSFEGARLPNYGYTF
NA,TRBJ2-7,TRBV19,CASSGRSPELQAYEQYF
NA,TRBJ1-2,TRBV11-1,CASSSSLQEYYGYTF
NA,TRBJ1-5,TRBV6-1,CASSEALRGNQPQHF
NA,TRBJ2-7,TRBV5-1,CASTTESSYEQYF
NA,TRBJ2-5,TRBV5-5,CASSLDTPIRPSPKETQYF
NA,TRBJ1-3,TRBV28,CASNKPSGNTIYF
NA,TRBJ2-7,TRBV29-1,CSAVRDNSYEQYF
NA,TRBJ2-7,TRBV5-4,CASSLGASGMGEQYF
NA,TRBJ2-1,TRBV7-8,CASSLDIAGGYNEQFF
NA,TRBJ2-2,TRBV5-1,CASSLGGSYTGELFF
NA,TRBJ1-1,TRBV5-1,CASSIAVSGENTEAFF
NA,TRBJ1-2,TRBV12-3/TRBV12-4,CASSRHGDYGYTF
NA,TRBJ2-2,TRBV6-4,CASSDGVGTGELFF
NA,TRBJ1-3,TRBV7-9,CASSLAQGVRRSGNTIYF
NA,TRBJ2-7,TRBV24-1,CATSDVVGGSYEQYF
NA,TRBJ2-2,TRBV4-2,CASSPGGGYTGELFF
NA,TRBJ2-7,TRBV7-9,CASVDSYEQYF
NA,TRBJ2-7,TRBV6-5,CASLDRNYEQYF
NA,TRBJ1-5,TRBV2,CASRPTGGDNQPQHF
NA,TRBJ2-2,TRBV7-2,CASSGGLAGAGELFF
NA,TRBJ2-2,TRBV2,CASSETLPYTGELFF
few,TRBJ1-2,TRBV20-1,CSASRGVDYGYTF
NA,TRBJ2-7,TRBV30,CAWTRGLAGGLEYEQYF
NA,TRBJ1-6,TRBV9,CASSVTNRGDSPLHF
once,TRBJ2-1,TRBV19,CASSIVERNEQFF
NA,TRBJ2-1,TRBV2,CASSALLIEEQFF
many,TRBJ1-5,TRBV19,CASSTDRATPSSPQHF
NA,TRBJ2-7,TRBV4-2,CASSQEATRGGSYEQYF
NA,TRBJ2-3,TRBV5-4,CASSPSPPGGPVDTQYF
once,TRBJ2-3,TRBV19,CASSLLAGSSTDTQYF
NA,TRBJ1-4,TRBV5-6,CASSRIGGNNEKLFF
NA,TRBJ2-3,TRBV6-2/TRBV6-3,CASSYDAVTDTQYF
once,TRBJ1-6,TRBV28,CASSLSRGNSPLHF
NA,TRBJ2-5,TRBV5-1,CASSSLGGMKTQYF
NA,TRBJ2-3,TRBV5-6,CASHVGPDTQYF
once,TRBJ2-1,TRBV3-1/TRBV3-2,CASSQDRGYNEQFF
NA,TRBJ2-7,TRBV27,CASSLSGQREQYF
NA,TRBJ2-5,TRBV10-3,CAISEASGNQETQYF
NA,TRBJ2-7,TRBV5-1,CASIQGSSYEQYF
NA,TRBJ2-3,TRBV7-3,CASSSWGLAGGADTQYF
NA,TRBJ2-1,TRBV9,CASGTLGTSETNEQFF
NA,TRBJ1-1,TRBV12-5,CASGHPKTGAMNTEAFF
NA,TRBJ2-2,TRBV5-4,CASSLGVAGGFTGELFF
NA,TRBJ1-5,TRBV28,CASSSREGQGNQPQHF